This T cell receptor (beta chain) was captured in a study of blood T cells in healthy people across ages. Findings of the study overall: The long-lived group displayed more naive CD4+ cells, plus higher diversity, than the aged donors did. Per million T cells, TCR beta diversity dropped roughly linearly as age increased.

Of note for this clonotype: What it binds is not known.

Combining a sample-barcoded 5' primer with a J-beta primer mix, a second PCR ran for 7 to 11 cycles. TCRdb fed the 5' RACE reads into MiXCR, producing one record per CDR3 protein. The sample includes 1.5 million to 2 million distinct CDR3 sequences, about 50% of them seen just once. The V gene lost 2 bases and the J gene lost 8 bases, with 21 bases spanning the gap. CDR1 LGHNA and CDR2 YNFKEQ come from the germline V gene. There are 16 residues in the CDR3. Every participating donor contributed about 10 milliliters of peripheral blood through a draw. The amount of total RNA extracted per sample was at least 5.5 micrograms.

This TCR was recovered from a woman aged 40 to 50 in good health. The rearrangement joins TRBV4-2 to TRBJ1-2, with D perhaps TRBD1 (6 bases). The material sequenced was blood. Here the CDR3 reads CASSQPQKDRPGGYTF. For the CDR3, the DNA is TGTGCCAGCAGCCAACCACAAAAAGACAGGCCGGGAGGCTACACCTTC.